This is a list of T cell receptor beta chains from one sample in a study of T cell responses to AZD1222 COVID-19 vaccine. Clones were sequenced by immunoSEQ multiplex PCR, and TCRdb holds only the in-frame ones, with some missing. The table includes about 270,000 clones, 94% detected once. The sequencing used peripheral blood, collected 28 days after the second AZD1222 dose. The receptors here all came from an adult who received the AZD1222 COVID-19 vaccine. The CDR3 runs from the conserved cysteine through the conserved F or W. The D gene is left open where the match is weak. The size entry is marked missing in some rows and otherwise reads once, few, many or a size class.

14 TRBJ1-6 once - TRBV6-5 TGTGCCAGCAGTTACAGAACAGCCGAGTCACCCCTCCACTTT CASSYRTAESPLHF
11 TRBJ1-4 - - TRBV2 TGTGCCAGCAGCGAACGGGCCATACTGTTTTTT CASSERAILFF
15 TRBJ2-1 - TRBD2 TRBV7-2 TGTGCCAGCAGCTGGCTGGGCGGGGGTATAGATGAGCAGTTCTTC CASSWLGGGIDEQFF
15 TRBJ2-7 - TRBD2 TRBV27 TGTGCCAGCAGTTGGGGACTAGCGGGAGTATACGGGCAGTACTTC CASSWGLAGVYGQYF
16 TRBJ1-2 once - TRBV7-2 TGTGCCAGCAGCCCCCGGGGCTCGGGGAAAGGCTATGGCTACACCTTC CASSPRGSGKGYGYTF
18 TRBJ1-5 - - TRBV21-1 - CASRSPLVGRGSNQPQHF
12 TRBJ2-7 - - TRBV3-1/TRBV3-2 TGTGCCAGCAGCTCGACTGTAGAGCCGCAGTACTTC CASSSTVEPQYF
16 TRBJ1-4 - TRBD1 TRBV19 TGTGCCAGTAGTTCCCAGGGGGTGCCCGGAGGCGAAAAACTGTTTTTT CASSSQGVPGGEKLFF
18 TRBJ2-5 - TRBD1 TRBV4-1 TGCGCCAGCAGCCAAGATCCTATTCTACAGGGGGCCCAAGAGACCCAGTACTTC CASSQDPILQGAQETQYF
15 TRBJ2-1 - - TRBV2 TGTGCCAGCAGTGAGGAGGGGGCGGATTACAATGAGCAGTTCTTC CASSEEGADYNEQFF
15 TRBJ1-6 - - TRBV19 TGTGCCAGTAGTATGGGGAGTAGGGATAATTCACCCCTCCACTTT CASSMGSRDNSPLHF
14 TRBJ1-4 - - TRBV7-8 TGTGCCAGCAGCTTAGGGACAGTTAATGAAAAACTGTTTTTT CASSLGTVNEKLFF
15 TRBJ1-3 - TRBD1 TRBV18 TGTGCCAGCTCACCGGACAGGGGGTTTGGAAACACCATATATTTT CASSPDRGFGNTIYF
15 TRBJ2-7 - TRBD2 TRBV10-3 TGTGCCATCAGTGAACCGGGACTAGCCGCCTACGAGCAGTACTTC CAISEPGLAAYEQYF
18 TRBJ2-4 - TRBD2 TRBV5-1 TGCGCCAGCAGCTTGGGGCGACTAGCGGGATGGGACAAAAACATTCAGTACTTC CASSLGRLAGWDKNIQYF
15 TRBJ1-5 - TRBD1 TRBV18 TGTGCCAGCTCACCACAACAGGGGGCTCATCAGCCCCAGCATTTT CASSPQQGAHQPQHF
13 TRBJ2-7 - TRBD2 TRBV11-2 TGTGCCAGCAGCTTAGGGGCTAGCGGGCGGGAGTACTTC CASSLGASGREYF
14 TRBJ2-3 - TRBD2 TRBV29-1 TGCAGCACCGCGGGAGGGTCTAGCACAGATACGCAGTATTTT CSTAGGSSTDTQYF
13 TRBJ1-1 - - TRBV28 TGTGCCAGCAGTTTTACTGGAGTGGTTGAAGCTTTCTTT CASSFTGVVEAFF
17 TRBJ1-3 - - TRBV2 TGTGCCAGCAGGCCGACAAGCCTGGGTAGCTCTGGAAACACCATATATTTT CASRPTSLGSSGNTIYF
16 TRBJ2-6 - - TRBV7-3 TGTGCCAGCAGCTTAGGCCCGTCCCCTGGGGCCAACGTCCTGACTTTC CASSLGPSPGANVLTF
12 TRBJ2-7 - - TRBV30 TGTGCCTGGAGTGTAGGGACCTACGAGCAGTACTTC CAWSVGTYEQYF
13 TRBJ2-7 once TRBD1 TRBV29-1 TGCAGCGCCCGGACAGGGTTTGAGTACGAGCAGTACTTC CSARTGFEYEQYF
14 TRBJ1-2 - - TRBV7-2 TGTGCCAGCAGCCTCGGACAGCTAAACTATGGCTACACCTTC CASSLGQLNYGYTF
13 TRBJ2-7 once - TRBV9 TGTGCCAGCAGCGTAGCAGGTTCCTACGAGCAGTACTTC CASSVAGSYEQYF
18 TRBJ2-7 - - TRBV18 TGTGCCAGCTCACAGGGGTACCTGGGCCGGGACGACTCCTACGAGCAGTACTTC CASSQGYLGRDDSYEQYF
14 TRBJ2-7 - - TRBV5-1 TGCGCCAGCAGCTTGCAGTCCCCTCCCGTCGAGCAGTACTTC CASSLQSPPVEQYF